This note documents a single T cell receptor beta chain sequence. This entry comes from a study of blood T cell repertoires in COVID-19. Overall study: The cDNA or gDNA used as material had been derived from T cells, B-cell-depleted T cells, or PBMCs.

Data came from immunoSEQ multiplex PCR; TCRdb stores just in-frame clones and leaves some out. The table includes tens of thousands of clones, over 90% detected once. Per germline, CDR1 KGHSH and CDR2 LQKENI. The CDR3 runs to 17 residues. The V end lost 3 bases, the J end lost 2 bases, and 19 bases lay between the germline ends. Sequenced sample: peripheral blood. The source is a human donor in a cohort sampled during active COVID-19. J is TRBJ1-2 and V is TRBV18; the D gene is possibly TRBD1 (5 bases). CDR3 bases: TGTGCCAGCTCACCGACGGGGGACTGGCCCCCCAACTATGGCTACACCTTC. Residues: CASSPTGDWPPNYGYTF.